This T cell receptor beta chain was found in a study of control samples from healthy donors and cancer patients. The CDR3 sequence is 16 residues long. Trimming removed 5 bases at V and 4 bases at J, with 20 bases between. The germline V gene encodes CDR1 LNHDA and CDR2 SQIVND (reference sequence). Generated by immunoSEQ multiplex PCR, the TCRdb table keeps only in-frame clones and is missing some. Found here are approximately 100,000 clones, approximately 90% of them singletons; the top ten hold roughly 15%. The rearrangement links TRBV19 to TRBJ2-5; D possibly corresponds to TRBD2 (6 bases). Input material: blood. The TCR originated in a woman aged 45-60 years in good health. CDR3 nucleotides: TGTGCCAGTAGTGTCCAGACAGCTTTCGGGGGAGAGACCCAGTACTTC. This translates into CASSVQTAFGGETQYF.